The TCR beta chain under discussion was sequenced for a study of cytomegalovirus exposure and HLA in healthy donors. General observations from the study: Some 150 TCR beta chains were listed as cytomegalovirus-associated.

Using immunoSEQ multiplex PCR, the repertoire was profiled, and TCRdb retains in-frame clones only, with some absent. This table holds fewer than 85,000 clones, approximately 94% found once. As regards this clone: The antigen remains undetermined.

CDR1 is KGHSH and CDR2 is LQKENI in the germline V gene. V was cut by 6 bases and J by 5 bases, with 19 bases left in between. There are 15 residues in the CDR3. The chain is built from TRBV18 and TRBJ2-5; D perhaps matches TRBD2 (6 bases). The source of this sequence is a woman in her late teens or twenties in good health and CMV-seronegative. The source material was PBMCs. Here the CDR3 DNA reads TGTGCCAGCTCGATCCGGGACGGCGGAGGGGAGACCCAGTACTTC. Translated, it gives CASSIRDGGGETQYF.